These 10 T cell receptor beta chains were all obtained from the same sample, sequenced in a study of CD8+ T cells in alopecia areata. It was cDNA, reverse transcribed from extracted RNA, that served as the sequencing template. TCRdb's table, derived via immunoSEQ multiplex PCR, lists solely in-frame clones and lacks some. The table lists just over 30,000 clones, around two thirds of them singletons. The specimen sequenced was NKG2D-high CD8+ T cells sorted from blood. Receptor source: a human donor with alopecia areata.

This chain links TRBV27 with TRBJ1-2, with TRBD1 as a possible D gene (5 bases). Trimming took off 4 bases at V and 4 bases at J, with 13 bases between the two ends. This CDR3 contains 14 residues. Germline CDR1 is MNHEY and CDR2 is SMNVEV (reference sequence). The CDR3 sequence is CASSSGHPRYGYTF. The CDR3, as DNA: TGTGCCAGCAGTTCCGGACACCCCCGCTATGGCTACACCTTC.

This clone was detected only a few times. The chain uses TRBV28 and TRBJ2-3; unclear D gene. This CDR3 contains 16 residues. Trimming removed 8 bases from V and 4 bases from J, with 22 bases in between. CDR1 is MDHEN and CDR2 is SYDVKM in the germline V gene. In DNA, the CDR3 is TGTGCCAGCCATGCCTCCCTTCCTGGGATCGCAGATACGCAGTATTTT. The encoded protein is CASHASLPGIADTQYF.

The rearrangement links TRBV6-1 to TRBJ2-7, with 7 bases fitting TRBD2. CDR3 length equals 14 residues. Germline CDR1 reads MNHNS; CDR2 reads SASEGT. After removal of 6 bases from V and 2 bases from J, the junction contained 7 bases not matched to a gene. Here the CDR3 reads CASSERGLAYEQYF. The CDR3 bases are TGTGCCAGCAGCGAGCGGGGACTTGCCTACGAGCAGTACTTC.

The V gene is TRBV10-2, the J gene TRBJ2-1; 11 bases fit TRBD2. The CDR3 runs 15 residues. CDR1 is WSHSY and CDR2 is SAAADI in the germline V gene. With V trimmed by 6 bases and J by 5 bases, 6 bases remained unmatched. Here the CDR3 reads CASRVSGGANNEQFF. CDR3 DNA sequence: TGCGCCAGCAGGGTTAGCGGGGGGGCGAACAATGAGCAGTTCTTC.

CDR3 residues: CASSPDGAVAGTYEQYF. The CDR3 DNA sequence: TGTGCCAGCAGCCCCGATGGGGCGGTAGCGGGGACCTACGAGCAGTACTTC. The V and J genes are TRBV5-6 and TRBJ2-7; 8 bases match TRBD2. The CDR3 is made up of 17 amino acids. Germline CDR1 reads SGHDT; CDR2 reads YYEEEE. Trimming took 4 bases from V and 2 from J; bases not matched to a gene: 14. The variable domain in full, with the rest retrieved from reference TRBV5-6 and TRBJ2-7, is DAGVTQSPTHLIKTRGQQVTLRCSPKSGHDTVSWYQQALGQGPQFIFQYYEEEERQRGNFPDRFSGHQFPNYSSELNVNALLLGDSALYLCASSPDGAVAGTYEQYFGPGTRLTVT.

The chain carries TRBV9 and TRBJ2-7; 7 nucleotides align to TRBD2. This CDR3 contains 15 residues. Germline V gives CDR1 SGDLS, CDR2 YYNGEE. V lost 3 bases to trimming and J lost 0 bases; unmatched junction nucleotides: 6. As DNA, the CDR3 is TGTGCCAGCAGCGCGGGGGGAGGCGTCTCCTACGAGCAGTACTTC. Residues: CASSAGGGVSYEQYF.

The table lists this clone with a few counts. The rearrangement joins TRBV7-9 to TRBJ2-7, with unresolved D. Looked up from germline, CDR1 is SEHNR and CDR2 is FQNEAQ (reference sequence). V shed 3 bases and J shed 2 bases, with 11 bases lying between them. CDR3 size: 14 residues. This chain's CDR3 is CASSFSESTYEQYF. The CDR3 DNA sequence: TGTGCCAGCAGCTTTTCTGAGTCGACCTACGAGCAGTACTTC.

The J gene is TRBJ2-7, the V gene TRBV29-1, with 14 positions matching TRBD2. Germline V gene lookup returns CDR1 SQVTM and CDR2 ANQGSEA. The CDR3 loop spans 17 amino acids. V shed 0 bases, J shed 4 bases, and the junction held 8 bases outside the gene matches. The CDR3 loop is CSVEDLTSGRGDYEQYF. CDR3 nucleotide sequence: TGCAGCGTTGAAGATCTGACTAGCGGGAGGGGAGATTACGAGCAGTACTTC.

The chain employs TRBV5-1 and TRBJ2-2; D may correspond to TRBD1 or TRBD2 (5 bases each). The CDR3 has 15 amino acids. Trimming cost V 0 bases and J 4 bases, with 10 bases left between them. Germline V gene sequence: CDR1 SGHRS, CDR2 YFSETQ. The CDR3 spells CASSLVGVRTGELFF. The CDR3 coding sequence is TGCGCCAGCAGCTTGGTGGGGGTTCGCACCGGGGAGCTGTTTTTT.

The chain employs TRBV7-6 and TRBJ2-5, with 10 bases matching TRBD1. V shed 3 bases, J shed 5 bases, and the junction held 9 bases outside the gene matches. The germline CDR1 and CDR2 sequences are SGHVS and FNYEAQ. The CDR3 extends over 16 amino acids. CDR3: CASSFGTGEDWETQYF. The CDR3 bases are TGTGCCAGCAGCTTTGGGACAGGGGAGGATTGGGAGACCCAGTACTTC. Combining the CDR3 with reference TRBV7-6 and TRBJ2-5 gives the whole variable domain GAGVSQSPRYKVTKRGQDVALRCDPISGHVSLYWYRQALGQGPEFLTYFNYEAQQDKSGLPNDRFSAERPEGSISTLTIQRTEQRDSAMYRCASSFGTGEDWETQYFGPGTRLLVL.